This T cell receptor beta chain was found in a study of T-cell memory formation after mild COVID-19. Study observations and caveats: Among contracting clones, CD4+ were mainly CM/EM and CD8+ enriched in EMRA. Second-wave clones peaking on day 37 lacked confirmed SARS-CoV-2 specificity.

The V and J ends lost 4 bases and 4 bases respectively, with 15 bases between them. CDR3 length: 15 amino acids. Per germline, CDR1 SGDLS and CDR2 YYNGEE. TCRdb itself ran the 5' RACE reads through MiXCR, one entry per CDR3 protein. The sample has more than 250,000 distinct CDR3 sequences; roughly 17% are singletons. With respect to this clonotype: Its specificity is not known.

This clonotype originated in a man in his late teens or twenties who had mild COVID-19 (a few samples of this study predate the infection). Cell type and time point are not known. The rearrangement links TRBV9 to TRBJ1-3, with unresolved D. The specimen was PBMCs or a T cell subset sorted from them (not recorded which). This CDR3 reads CASSPGPVSGNTIYF. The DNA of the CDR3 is TGTGCCAGCAGCCCCGGACCTGTCTCCGGAAACACCATATATTTT.